This record looks at one T cell receptor beta chain sequence and its context. These data originate in a study of blood T cell repertoires in COVID-19. The germline V gene encodes CDR1 SGHRS and CDR2 YFSETQ. This CDR3 is 15 amino acids long. V gave up 4 bases and J gave up 1 base, with 14 bases separating them. Only in-frame clones appear in the TCRdb table, and some are missing; sequencing was by immunoSEQ multiplex PCR. Seen here are about 190,000 clones, around 90% observed once, and the top ten hold 0.62%. This clonotype was obtained from a man in his fifties or sixties with acute or convalescent COVID-19. The sequenced material came from peripheral blood. This rearrangement joins TRBV5-1 to TRBJ1-1; D is uncertain. DNA of the CDR3: TGCGCCAGCAGCACCCGGAACGGAGCGAACACTGAAGCTTTCTTT. It is translated as CASSTRNGANTEAFF.